Each of the 25 T cell receptor beta chains below was sequenced from the same sample in a study of blood T cell repertoires in COVID-19. The data were produced by immunoSEQ multiplex PCR, yet TCRdb's version contains in-frame clones alone and is incomplete. The sample lists roughly 320,000 clones, just over 85% occurring once. Sample: PBMCs or T cells enriched from blood (not recorded which). The source is a man aged 25-45 years who had recovered from COVID-19.

The V call is TRBV19, the J call TRBJ1-2; weak D call: TRBD1 (5 bases). V was cut by 5 bases and J by 1 base, with 14 bases left in between. CDR1 and CDR2 (germline): LNHDA, SQIVND (reference sequence). CDR3 length: 15 residues. The CDR3 sequence is CASSVDRAFNYGYTF. The CDR3 region has the DNA TGTGCCAGTAGTGTCGACAGAGCTTTTAACTATGGCTACACCTTC.

For this clone: Within the sample, other DNA sequences also encode this same CDR3. The chain is built from TRBV5-1 and TRBJ2-7; 10 bases are a match to TRBD2. This CDR3 comprises 17 residues. V gave up 0 bases and J gave up 0 bases; unmatched junction bases: 6. CDR1 SGHRS and CDR2 YFSETQ come from the germline V gene. The chain's CDR3 is CASSLARQREGSYEQYF. The CDR3 bases are TGCGCCAGCAGCTTGGCCCGTCAGCGGGAGGGCTCCTACGAGCAGTACTTC.

This chain links TRBV18 with TRBJ2-3; D is possibly TRBD2 (5 bases). The V gene lost 1 base and the J gene lost 0 bases, with 8 bases spanning the gap. The CDR3 loop spans 15 amino acids. CDR1 and CDR2 (germline): KGHSH, LQKENI. This CDR3 is CASSPRETSTDTQYF. DNA of the CDR3: TGTGCCAGCTCACCACGGGAGACTAGCACAGATACGCAGTATTTT.

The rearrangement links TRBV5-1 to TRBJ2-2; 11 bases map to TRBD2. Germline-derived CDR1 and CDR2 are SGHRS and YFSETQ. J lost 0 bases, V lost 2 bases, and 3 bases had no gene match. The CDR3 runs to 17 residues. The CDR3 region is CASSFATSGANTGELFF. The CDR3 nucleotides read TGCGCCAGCAGCTTCGCGACTAGCGGGGCGAACACCGGGGAGCTGTTTTTT.

The chain's CDR3 is CASSVLGGAVYEQYF. The CDR3 nucleotides read TGTGCCAGTAGTGTCCTTGGGGGGGCCGTCTACGAGCAGTACTTC. V and J are TRBV19 and TRBJ2-7, with a weak D call TRBD2 (7 bases). CDR1 is LNHDA and CDR2 is SQIVND in the germline V gene (reference sequence). CDR3 size: 15 residues. V gave up 5 bases and J gave up 3 bases, with 17 bases separating them.

The chain couples TRBV11-1 to TRBJ2-7, with TRBD2 identical over 8 bases. The CDR3 has 15 amino acids. Trimming at V came to 5 bases and at J to 0 bases, leaving 6 bases not matched to a gene. CDR1 and CDR2 (germline): SGHAT, FQDESV (reference sequence). CDR3 residues: CASSVVAGSSYEQYF. The CDR3 DNA reads TGTGCCAGCAGCGTTGTAGCGGGGAGCTCCTACGAGCAGTACTTC.

The V gene is TRBV15, the J gene TRBJ2-7; 7 bases map to TRBD1. Unmatched junction bases numbered 11, after V lost 0 bases and J lost 3 bases. This CDR3 region has 17 residues. The germline gives CDR1 LNHNV, CDR2 YYDKDF (reference sequence). The CDR3 reads CATSREGGGGQIYEQYF. DNA for the CDR3: TGTGCCACCAGCAGAGAAGGGGGCGGCGGGCAGATCTACGAGCAGTACTTC.

V gene TRBV29-1 combines with J gene TRBJ2-1, with 9 bases aligning to TRBD1. The CDR3 has 15 residues. Germline CDR1 and CDR2: SQVTM and ANQGSEA. Trimming took 5 bases from V and 8 from J; bases not matched to a gene: 13. CDR3 residues: CSVYGGDRDSDEQFF. The CDR3 coding sequence is TGCAGCGTTTATGGGGGGGACAGGGACTCGGATGAGCAGTTCTTC.

The chain has TRBV2 and TRBJ1-1, with a tentative D call TRBD1 (6 bases). This CDR3 has 14 residues. CDR1 SNHLY and CDR2 FYNNEI come from the germline V gene. V lost 7 bases to trimming and J lost 1 base, with 13 bases between them. The CDR3 loop is CASNTQTGNTEAFF. In DNA form, the CDR3 reads TGTGCCAGCAACACTCAGACAGGGAACACTGAAGCTTTCTTT.

This chain uses TRBV3-1 (or the pseudogene TRBV3-2) with TRBJ1-3, with TRBD1 identical over 8 bases. CDR3 length equals 17 residues. Germline V gives CDR1 LGHDT, CDR2 YNNKEL (reference sequence). V lost 5 bases, J lost 0 bases, and 9 bases stayed unmatched. CDR3 nucleotide sequence: TGTGCCAGCAGCACTCGGACAGGGATTCACTCTGGAAACACCATATATTTT. It encodes CASSTRTGIHSGNTIYF.

This chain connects TRBV15 to TRBJ1-2; D possibly corresponds to TRBD1 (5 bases). From germline, CDR1 is LNHNV and CDR2 YYDKDF (reference sequence). V lost 1 base to trimming and J lost 7 bases, with 13 bases between them. This CDR3 is built from 14 residues. CDR3 DNA: TGTGCCACCAGCAGAGTAGGAGGGGTCGGTGGCTACACCTTC. Translated: CATSRVGGVGGYTF.

The chain couples TRBV27 to TRBJ1-3; D unclear. Germline V gene sequence: CDR1 MNHEY, CDR2 SMNVEV (reference sequence). CDR3 length: 14 residues. The germline V and J ends were trimmed by 0 bases and 3 bases, with 6 bases remaining between them. CDR3 coding DNA: TGTGCCAGCAGTTTATCGGAGTATGGAAACACCATATATTTT. It codes for CASSLSEYGNTIYF.

The chain recombines TRBV5-1 with TRBJ1-2; 7 positions match TRBD1. The CDR3 loop spans 16 amino acids. Germline V gene data show CDR1 as SGHRS and CDR2 as YFSETQ. Trimming took 1 base from V and 8 from J; bases not matched to a gene: 14. The CDR3 DNA reads TGCGCCAGCAGCTTGACGGCCGGCACAGGGGTCGGCGGCTACACCTTC. It is translated as CASSLTAGTGVGGYTF.

This rearrangement joins TRBV13 to TRBJ2-7; 9 bases are shared with TRBD2. Per the germline V gene, CDR1 is PRHDT and CDR2 is FYEKMQ (reference sequence). The CDR3 extends over 15 amino acids. Trimming cost V 3 bases and J 2 bases; bases outside gene matches: 5. The CDR3 DNA sequence: TGTGCCAGCAGCTTCGAGGGGACTAGCCCCTACGAGCAGTACTTC. Its protein is CASSFEGTSPYEQYF.

The rearrangement links TRBV9 to TRBJ1-1; no firm D call. CDR1 is SGDLS and CDR2 is YYNGEE in the germline V gene. The CDR3 consists of 15 residues. The ends were cut back, 0 bases at V and 4 bases at J, with 13 bases in the middle. In nucleotides, the CDR3 is TGTGCCAGCAGCGTAGTGGAGGCTTGGGGCACTGAAGCTTTCTTT. It specifies CASSVVEAWGTEAFF. The entire variable domain, with the rest obtained from reference TRBV9 and TRBJ1-1, is as follows: DSGVTQTPKHLITATGQRVTLRCSPRSGDLSVYWYQQSLDQGLQFLIQYYNGEERAKGNILERFSAQQFPDLHSELNLSSLELGDSALYFCASSVVEAWGTEAFFGQGTRLTVV.

This chain joins TRBV19 and TRBJ1-5, with D maybe TRBD1 (5 bases). Trimming removed 3 bases from V and 5 bases from J, with 8 bases in between. The CDR3 length is 13 residues. CDR1 and CDR2 from the germline V gene are LNHDA and SQIVND (reference sequence). DNA of the CDR3: TGTGCCAGTAGTATCGGGGGAGATCAGCCCCAGCATTTT. It yields the protein CASSIGGDQPQHF.

This chain links TRBV16 with TRBJ1-2, with 7 bases aligning to TRBD1. The V segment lost 7 bases and the J segment 2 bases; nucleotides outside the gene matches: 7. CDR1 and CDR2 from the germline V gene are KGHSY and FQNENV. CDR3 length: 14 amino acids. CDR3 residues: CASKRTGANYGYTF. The CDR3 bases are TGTGCCAGCAAGAGGACAGGAGCGAACTATGGCTACACCTTC.

The CDR3 DNA sequence: TGCGCCAGCAGCCTCGGACCAGAGGGCACCAAAAACATTCAGTACTTC. It specifies CASSLGPEGTKNIQYF. The chain uses TRBV5-1 and TRBJ2-4, with D perhaps matching TRBD2 (5 bases). The CDR3 is made up of 16 amino acids. Trimming cost V 4 bases and J 2 bases, with 16 bases left between them. Germline lookup yields CDR1 SGHRS and CDR2 YFSETQ.

This clone showed up just a few times. The V call is TRBV7-9, the J call TRBJ1-2, with TRBD1 identical over 8 bases. CDR1 is SEHNR and CDR2 is FQNEAQ in the germline V gene (reference sequence). The CDR3 covers 14 residues. V lost 5 bases, J lost 6 bases, and 8 bases stayed unmatched. The DNA for the CDR3 is TGTGCCAGCAGCAGCCTGACAGGGGTGGATGGCTACACCTTC. Residues: CASSSLTGVDGYTF.

There are a few counts of this clone. This chain links TRBV30 with TRBJ2-3; a possible D gene is TRBD2 (6 bases). Per germline, CDR1 GTSNPN and CDR2 SVGIG (reference sequence). V lost 4 bases to trimming and J lost 0 bases, with 14 bases between them. The CDR3 has 15 residues. CDR3 region: CAWTLTGDSTDTQYF. CDR3 nucleotide sequence: TGTGCCTGGACCCTGACGGGGGATAGCACAGATACGCAGTATTTT.

The rearrangement uses TRBV5-8 and TRBJ1-3, with D perhaps matching TRBD1 (6 bases). Germline-derived CDR1 and CDR2 are SGHTS and YDEGEE. The CDR3 runs to 15 residues. The ends were cut back, 4 bases at V and 1 base at J, with 12 bases in the middle. CDR3 bases: TGTGCCAGCAGCGCCTCCAGGGGTTCTGGAAACACCATATATTTT. This encodes CASSASRGSGNTIYF.

The genes are TRBV7-8 and TRBJ2-3, with TRBD1 identical over 12 bases. The CDR3 loop spans 17 amino acids. CDR1 and CDR2 (germline): SGHVS, FQNEAQ. With V trimmed by 1 base and J by 6 bases, 8 bases remained unmatched. The CDR3 sequence is CASSLGLRDRGPDTQYF. The CDR3 coding sequence is TGTGCCAGCAGCTTAGGACTAAGGGACAGGGGGCCTGATACGCAGTATTTT.

The chain is built from TRBV11-3 and TRBJ2-4; TRBD2 matches at 11 bases. Germline lookup yields CDR1 SGHNT and CDR2 YENEEA. The CDR3 is 14 amino acids. J lost 6 bases, V lost 2 bases, and 0 bases had no gene match. The DNA for the CDR3 is TGTGCCAGCAGCTTAACTAGCGGGGGAAACATTCAGTACTTC. Its protein product is CASSLTSGGNIQYF.

The chain carries TRBV24-1 and TRBJ1-1; 10 nucleotides line up with TRBD1. The CDR3 contains 15 residues. Trimming removed 4 bases from V and 6 bases from J; junction bases left unmatched: 7. The germline CDR1 and CDR2 sequences are KGHDR and SFDVKD. In DNA form, the CDR3 reads TGTGCCACCAGTGAACCGGACAGGGGGTTCCCTGAAGCTTTCTTT. Translation: CATSEPDRGFPEAFF.

The V call is TRBV5-8, the J call TRBJ2-1; 9 bases are a match to TRBD1. Germline V gene data show CDR1 as SGHTS and CDR2 as YDEGEE. The CDR3 sequence is 16 residues long. V was pared by 0 bases and J by 4 bases, with 5 bases of the junction left unmatched. The CDR3 coding sequence is TGTGCCAGCAGCTTGGCAGGGACAGGGCAATACAATGAGCAGTTCTTC. Translated, it gives CASSLAGTGQYNEQFF.